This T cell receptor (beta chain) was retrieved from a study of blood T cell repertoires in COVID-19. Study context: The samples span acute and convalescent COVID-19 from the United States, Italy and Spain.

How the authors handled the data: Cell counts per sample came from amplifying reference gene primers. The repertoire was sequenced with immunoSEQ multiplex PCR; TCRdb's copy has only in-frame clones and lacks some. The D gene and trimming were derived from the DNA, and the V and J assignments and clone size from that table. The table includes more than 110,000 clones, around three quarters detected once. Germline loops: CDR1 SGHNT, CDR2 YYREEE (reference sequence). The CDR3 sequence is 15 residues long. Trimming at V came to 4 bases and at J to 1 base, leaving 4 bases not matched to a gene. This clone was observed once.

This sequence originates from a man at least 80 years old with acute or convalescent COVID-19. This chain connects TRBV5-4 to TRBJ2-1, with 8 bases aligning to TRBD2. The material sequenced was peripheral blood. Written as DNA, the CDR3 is TGTGCCAGCAGCCGGGGGGGGTCTTCCTACAATGAGCAGTTCTTC. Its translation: CASSRGGSSYNEQFF. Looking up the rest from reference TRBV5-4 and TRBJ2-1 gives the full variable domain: ETGVTQSPTHLIKTRGQQVTLRCSSQSGHNTVSWYQQALGQGPQFIFQYYREEENGRGNFPPRFSGLQFPNYSSELNVNALELDDSALYLCASSRGGSSYNEQFFGPGTRLTVL.